Listed here are 15 T cell receptor beta chains from one sample, sequenced in a study of identical twins. TCRdb ran MiXCR on the 5' RACE reads and lists one entry per CDR3 protein. The table shows roughly 500,000 distinct CDR3 sequences, with approximately 22% occurring only once. These data were likewise used in another study, on T cells expressing NK-cell markers.

Sequencing was carried out using CD4+ T cells sorted from blood. The receptors originated from a woman aged 18-29 years in good health.

This clonotype showed up just a few times. The chain couples TRBV12-3 or TRBV12-4 to TRBJ2-7, with 8 bases identical to TRBD1. The CDR3 totals 14 residues. The J segment lost 7 bases and the V segment lost 1 base, leaving 6 bases of the junction unmatched. CDR3 region: CASSLGDRGLEQYF. CDR3 DNA sequence: TGTGCCAGCAGTTTAGGAGACAGGGGTTTAGAGCAGTACTTC.

V is TRBV2 and J is TRBJ2-2; no firm D call. The CDR3 is 13 amino acids. Germline lookup yields CDR1 SNHLY and CDR2 FYNNEI. V gave up 7 bases and J gave up 0 bases, with 6 bases separating them. The CDR3 sequence is CASTTTNTGELFF. The CDR3 DNA follows: TGTGCCAGCACCACGACGAACACCGGGGAGCTGTTTTTT.

The V gene is TRBV6-1, the J gene TRBJ1-2; D might be TRBD1 (5 bases). Germline values: CDR1 MNHNS, CDR2 SASEGT. The CDR3 length is 11 residues. Trimming left V 9 bases short and J 4 bases short, with 9 bases between. For the CDR3, the DNA is TGTGCCAGGAGGGGCCTCTATGGCTACACCTTC. This gives the protein CARRGLYGYTF.

The CDR3 sequence: CASSLDASTDTQYF. The CDR3 region has the DNA TGCGCCAGCAGCTTGGACGCGAGCACAGATACGCAGTATTTT. The chain employs TRBV5-1 and TRBJ2-3; D remains ambiguous. Trimming pared 0 bases from V and 0 bases from J, leaving 5 bases between. The CDR3 loop spans 14 amino acids. Germline V gives CDR1 SGHRS, CDR2 YFSETQ. Together with reference TRBV5-1 and TRBJ2-3, the CDR3 gives the full variable domain: KAGVTQTPRYLIKTRGQQVTLSCSPISGHRSVSWYQQTPGQGLQFLFEYFSETQRNKGNFPGRFSGRQFSNSRSEMNVSTLELGDSALYLCASSLDASTDTQYFGPGTRLTVL.

The chain is built from TRBV20-1 and TRBJ2-1, with D uncertain. The CDR3 runs to 15 residues. The V end lost 1 base, the J end lost 0 bases, and 10 bases lay between the germline ends. Germline CDR1 is DFQATT and CDR2 is SNEGSKA (reference sequence). CDR3 protein: CSARVLESSYNEQFF. Here the CDR3 DNA reads TGCAGTGCTAGAGTACTGGAAAGCTCCTACAATGAGCAGTTCTTC.

This clonotype was picked up a small number of times. The chain links TRBV12-3 or TRBV12-4 to TRBJ1-6; 7 nucleotides align to TRBD1. This CDR3 is built from 14 residues. V dropped 6 bases and J dropped 7; count of bases not matched to a gene: 6. CDR3 DNA sequence: TGTGCCAGCAGCCCACAGGGGAAGAATTCACCCCTCCACTTT. This encodes CASSPQGKNSPLHF.

V usage is TRBV6-1 and J usage is TRBJ2-3; D may be TRBD2 (6 bases). This CDR3 contains 16 residues. Trimming removed 5 bases at V and 3 bases at J, with 18 bases between. Per germline, CDR1 MNHNS and CDR2 SASEGT. CDR3 DNA sequence: TGTGCCAGCAGTCGGACCGGGACTGCAACAACAGATACGCAGTATTTT. It encodes CASSRTGTATTDTQYF.

The rearrangement uses TRBV6-5 and TRBJ2-7; perhaps TRBD2 as D (7 bases). The CDR3 extends over 13 amino acids. V lost 2 bases to trimming and J lost 12 bases, with 17 bases between them. The germline V gene has CDR1 MNHEY and CDR2 SVGAGI. Here the CDR3 DNA reads TGTGCCAGCAGTTACAGGGGGGGTGGGTTCCCGTACTTC. Translation: CASSYRGGGFPYF.

The table lists this clonotype with a few counts. The V and J genes are TRBV11-2 and TRBJ2-1; TRBD2 matches 7 bases. CDR1 is SGHAT, CDR2 FQNNGV, per germline. This CDR3 is 16 amino acids long. Trimming removed 2 bases from V and 0 bases from J; junction bases left unmatched: 4. CDR3 sequence reads: CASSLRRERSYNEQFF. The CDR3 DNA sequence: TGTGCCAGCAGCTTAAGGCGGGAGCGCTCCTACAATGAGCAGTTCTTC.

This clonotype was recorded a few times. The chain is built from TRBV7-9 and TRBJ2-1, with unresolved D. The CDR3 has 14 residues. Germline CDR1 reads SEHNR; CDR2 reads FQNEAQ (reference sequence). Deletions cut 7 bases from V and 5 bases from J, with 15 bases between. CDR3 DNA: TGTGCCAGCACTCAAAGGTCCCGGGACAATGAGCAGTTCTTC. The encoded protein is CASTQRSRDNEQFF.

This clonotype occurred many times. This chain joins TRBV7-6 and TRBJ1-1; D not certain. V was cut by 2 bases and J by 1 base, with 5 bases left in between. This CDR3 comprises 13 residues. CDR1 is SGHVS and CDR2 is FNYEAQ in the germline V gene. The CDR3 is CASSLQQNTEAFF. The CDR3, as DNA: TGTGCCAGCAGCTTACAGCAGAACACTGAAGCTTTCTTT.

The sample holds a few counts of this clonotype. This chain joins TRBV27 and TRBJ2-1; D is uncertain. Trimming removed 7 bases at V and 9 bases at J, with 7 bases between. CDR3 length equals 10 residues. In germline, CDR1 is MNHEY, CDR2 SMNVEV (reference sequence). CDR3 coding DNA: TGTGCCAGCATAACGAGTGAGCAGTTCTTC. Its protein is CASITSEQFF.

This clonotype showed up just a few times. The gene calls are TRBV20-1 and TRBJ2-1, with D tentatively TRBD2 (6 bases). The V end was cut by 5 bases, the J end by 6 bases, with 11 bases between. This CDR3 is built from 12 residues. The germline V gene has CDR1 DFQATT and CDR2 SNEGSKA (reference sequence). CDR3 region: CSALRLVNEQFF. DNA for the CDR3: TGCAGTGCTCTACGACTAGTCAATGAGCAGTTCTTC.

This clonotype was recorded many times. The J gene is TRBJ2-5, the V gene TRBV10-2; no firm D call. The V and J ends lost 2 bases and 2 bases respectively, with 12 bases between them. CDR1 and CDR2 (germline): WSHSY, SAAADI. The CDR3 is made up of 15 amino acids. As DNA, the CDR3 is TGCGCCAGCAGTGAGACCAGCGTCGGACAAGAGACCCAGTACTTC. Its translation is CASSETSVGQETQYF.

In this sample, this clonotype turned up a few times. The V call is TRBV20-1, the J call TRBJ1-6; TRBD1 matches 9 bases. V was pared by 6 bases and J by 7 bases, with 10 bases of the junction left unmatched. CDR3 size: 15 residues. Germline CDR1 reads DFQATT; CDR2 reads SNEGSKA (reference sequence). The CDR3 loop reads CSASVGQGLNSPLHF. In nucleotides, the CDR3 is TGCAGTGCGAGCGTTGGACAGGGGTTGAATTCACCCCTCCACTTT.